This TCR beta chain was identified in a study of CXCR3-negative and CXCR3-positive naive CD8 T cells. The study, taken as a whole, reports: Naive subsets were similarly diverse, while memory CD8+ repertoires were much less diverse. Naive subsets had comparable surface CD5, so TRB CDR3 properties gauged TCR strength. Higher TRB CDR3 hydrophobicity marked CXCR3-positive naive cells relative to CXCR3-negative naive cells.

Per germline, CDR1 KGHSH and CDR2 LQKENI. This CDR3 has 14 amino acids. The libraries of TRB cDNA were prepared using 5' RACE with UMI labels. TCRdb reprocessed the 5' RACE reads and keeps a single row for each CDR3 protein, giving no DNA. This table holds around 150,000 distinct CDR3 sequences. Comment on this clonotype: Its matching antigen is unknown.

This chain uses TRBV18 with TRBJ1-1; TCRdb outputs TRBD1, but without DNA this stays unchecked. Sequenced sample: naive CXCR3+ CD8+ T cells from blood. Subset meaning: CD45RO-CCR7+CD27+CD95- naive CD8+ T cells expressing CXCR3 (TNR3+). This receptor was obtained from a human donor in good health. Some clones in this sample may be carry-over from other donors' samples. This CDR3 reads CASSPPNGEQGAFF.